What follows are 25 T cell receptor beta chains derived from one specimen sequenced in a study of identical twins. TCRdb called the 5' RACE reads again in MiXCR, with one record for every CDR3 protein. Of roughly 770,000 distinct CDR3 sequences in the sample, 15% to 20% were seen once. The data also belong to a second study, concerning T cells expressing NK-cell markers.

The sequencing input was PBMCs. The receptors here all came from a woman under 30 in good health.

This rearrangement joins TRBV6-1 to TRBJ2-1, with 9 bases identical to TRBD2. V lost 4 bases, J lost 4 bases, and 5 bases stayed unmatched. The CDR3 totals 15 residues. Per germline, CDR1 MNHNS and CDR2 SASEGT. The CDR3 loop reads CASSGARGGYNEQFF. CDR3 sequence (DNA): TGTGCCAGCAGTGGGGCGCGGGGGGGATACAATGAGCAGTTCTTC.

This chain connects TRBV12-3 or TRBV12-4 to TRBJ2-3; TRBD2 might be the D (6 bases). Trimming removed 5 bases from V and 4 bases from J, with 16 bases in between. The CDR3 totals 15 residues. CDR3 sequence (DNA): TGTGCCAGCAGTCCTTACGGGAGAGGAGCAGATACGCAGTATTTT. It encodes CASSPYGRGADTQYF.

J is TRBJ2-1 and V is TRBV20-1; the D is unclear. This CDR3 contains 14 residues. Trimming shortened V by 6 bases and J by 2 bases, and 14 bases separated the two germline ends. CDR1 and CDR2 from the germline V gene are DFQATT and SNEGSKA (reference sequence). CDR3 in amino acids: CSAWAIQTYNEQFF. The CDR3 region has the DNA TGCAGTGCATGGGCTATCCAAACCTACAATGAGCAGTTCTTC.

V and J are TRBV2 and TRBJ2-5; D might be TRBD1 (5 bases). The CDR3 extends over 13 amino acids. V lost 9 bases and J 5 bases, leaving 16 bases between the germline ends. Germline CDR1 and CDR2: SNHLY and FYNNEI. The CDR3 coding sequence is TGTGCCAGGGGGCCTAGTAGTTTTGAGACCCAGTACTTC. Protein sequence: CARGPSSFETQYF. Using reference TRBV2 and TRBJ2-5 for the parts outside the CDR3, the full variable domain is EPEVTQTPSHQVTQMGQEVILRCVPISNHLYFYWYRQILGQKVEFLVSFYNNEISEKSEIFDDQFSVERPDGSNFTLKIRSTKLEDSAMYFCARGPSSFETQYFGPGTRLLVL.

CDR3 nucleotides: TGTGCCAGCAGCCGCGGGACAGGGGATAGTCAGCCCCAGCATTTT. Amino acid sequence: CASSRGTGDSQPQHF. The chain employs TRBV7-8 and TRBJ1-5; 10 nucleotides line up with TRBD1. The germline gives CDR1 SGHVS, CDR2 FQNEAQ. The CDR3 runs to 15 residues. The junction had 7 bases not matched to a gene; V was cut back by 5 bases and J by 6 bases.

Many counts were recorded for this clonotype. The chain couples TRBV20-1 to TRBJ1-2; 8 bases are a match to TRBD1. The CDR3 covers 12 residues. The V gene's germline CDR1 is DFQATT and CDR2 SNEGSKA (reference sequence). The CDR3 DNA reads TGCAGCGCGGGACAGGTTAACTATGGCTACACCTTC. Its translation is CSAGQVNYGYTF.

This sequence joins TRBV20-1 and TRBJ2-2; 7 positions match TRBD2. V shed 6 bases and J 6 bases; nucleotides not matched to a gene: 10. Germline V gives CDR1 DFQATT, CDR2 SNEGSKA (reference sequence). This CDR3 spans 14 amino acids. The CDR3 spells CSASSGLGPGELFF. CDR3 coding DNA: TGCAGTGCGAGTAGCGGGCTCGGACCCGGGGAGCTGTTTTTT.

This chain uses TRBV12-3 or TRBV12-4 with TRBJ2-1; TRBD2 is a possible D gene (7 bases). Deletions cut 5 bases from V and 6 bases from J, with 17 bases between. The CDR3 covers 15 residues. CDR3 in amino acids: CASSAPSAGANEQFF. The CDR3 DNA reads TGTGCCAGCAGTGCACCCTCGGCGGGGGCCAATGAGCAGTTCTTC.

This rearrangement joins TRBV7-8 to TRBJ1-2; D is undetermined. Germline values: CDR1 SGHVS, CDR2 FQNEAQ. With 3 bases removed from V and 8 bases from J, the gap between germline ends came to 13 bases. This CDR3 region has 13 residues. The CDR3 spells CASSLGVAEGYTF. CDR3 coding DNA: TGTGCCAGCAGCTTGGGAGTGGCGGAAGGCTACACCTTC. Complete variable domain (other parts from reference TRBV7-8 and TRBJ1-2): GAGVSQSPRYKVAKRGQDVALRCDPISGHVSLFWYQQALGQGPEFLTYFQNEAQLDKSGLPSDRFFAERPEGSVSTLKIQRTQQEDSAVYLCASSLGVAEGYTFGSGTRLTVV.

The chain carries TRBV7-2 and TRBJ2-4; D is unresolved. The CDR3 is 15 residues long. Trimming cost V 1 base and J 6 bases, with 13 bases left between them. Germline lookup yields CDR1 SGHTA and CDR2 FQGNSA. The CDR3 DNA sequence: TGTGCCAGCAGCTTAGGAATAGACAATGGAAACATTCAGTACTTC. Translated: CASSLGIDNGNIQYF.

This clonotype was counted many times. The chain combines TRBV12-3 or TRBV12-4 with TRBJ1-2; D ambiguous. Deletions cut 6 bases from V and 2 bases from J, with 10 bases between. This CDR3 is 13 amino acids long. In nucleotides, the CDR3 is TGTGCCAGCAGCCCCGCGGGGAACTATGGCTACACCTTC. It codes for CASSPAGNYGYTF.

This clonotype was seen a few times. The V call is TRBV20-1, the J call TRBJ2-1; the D is unclear. Germline V gene lookup returns CDR1 DFQATT and CDR2 SNEGSKA (reference sequence). The CDR3 runs to 11 residues. With 3 bases removed from V and 10 bases from J, the gap between germline ends came to 10 bases. The DNA of the CDR3 is TGCAGTGCTAGCTTACGGAGCGAGCAGTTCTTC. Protein: CSASLRSEQFF.

This clonotype has at least ten counts. The CDR3 bases are TGTGCCAGCAAACCCATCCCGGGACTAGCGGATCTCAATGAGCAGTTCTTC. This gives the protein CASKPIPGLADLNEQFF. The gene calls are TRBV6-1 and TRBJ2-1; 11 positions agree with TRBD2. Per germline, CDR1 MNHNS and CDR2 SASEGT. The CDR3 has 17 residues. Trimming removed 7 bases from V and 6 bases from J; junction bases left unmatched: 14.

This clonotype was picked up a small number of times. The rearrangement links TRBV9 to TRBJ1-4, with D hard to call. Germline V gives CDR1 SGDLS, CDR2 YYNGEE. This CDR3 is 14 amino acids long. Deletions cut 0 bases from V and 4 bases from J, with 7 bases between. The CDR3 loop reads CASSVGVFNEKLFF. In DNA, the CDR3 is TGTGCCAGCAGCGTAGGAGTCTTTAATGAAAAACTGTTTTTT.

Here the CDR3 reads CASSDGRDTYEQYF. The CDR3 nucleotides are TGTGCCAGCAGTGACGGAAGAGATACCTACGAGCAGTACTTC. The chain employs TRBV2 and TRBJ2-7, with no clear D. Per germline, CDR1 SNHLY and CDR2 FYNNEI. This CDR3 region has 14 residues. Between the trimmed V and J ends, which lost 3 bases and 2 bases, there was a span of 11 bases.

The chain recombines TRBV7-2 with TRBJ2-1, with 10 bases fitting TRBD2. V lost 0 bases, J lost 16 bases, and 9 bases stayed unmatched. CDR1 SGHTA and CDR2 FQGNSA come from the germline V gene. The CDR3 consists of 14 residues. The CDR3 spells CASSLAGASGSDFF. The DNA of the CDR3 is TGTGCCAGCAGCTTAGCGGGAGCTAGCGGGAGCGACTTCTTC.

DNA for the CDR3: TGTGCCACCAGTGAAATTGGGACTAGCGGGGAGGAGACCCAGTACTTC. Translated: CATSEIGTSGEETQYF. V and J are TRBV24-1 and TRBJ2-5; 13 nucleotides match TRBD2. CDR1 and CDR2 from the germline V gene are KGHDR and SFDVKD. V gave up 4 bases and J gave up 5 bases; unmatched junction bases: 6. This CDR3 has 16 amino acids.

The chain employs TRBV7-9 and TRBJ2-7, with 7 positions matching TRBD2. The CDR3 sequence is 16 residues long. After removal of 5 bases from V and 3 bases from J, the junction contained 13 bases not matched to a gene. In germline, CDR1 is SEHNR, CDR2 FQNEAQ (reference sequence). This CDR3 reads CASSPRGEAGYYEQYF. The CDR3 DNA reads TGTGCCAGCAGCCCTCGGGGTGAAGCGGGATACTACGAGCAGTACTTC.

J is TRBJ2-4 and V is TRBV12-3 or TRBV12-4; 8 bases agree with TRBD1. This CDR3 is 15 amino acids long. After removal of 5 bases from V and 1 base from J, the junction contained 4 bases not matched to a gene. CDR3 DNA sequence: TGTGCCAGCAGTATTCAGGGGGCGGCCAAAAACATTCAGTACTTC. Amino acids: CASSIQGAAKNIQYF.

This clonotype came up a few times. The chain recombines TRBV20-1 with TRBJ2-1; 9 bases are shared with TRBD2. CDR3 size: 14 residues. The ends lost 6 bases at V and 8 bases at J; junction bases unmatched: 11. The germline CDR1 and CDR2 sequences are DFQATT and SNEGSKA (reference sequence). CDR3 bases: TGCAGTGCGAATATAGCGGGGGACATGGATGAGCAGTTCTTC. Amino acid sequence: CSANIAGDMDEQFF.

The count of this clonotype is one. The genes are TRBV6-5 and TRBJ2-7; 8 nucleotides line up with TRBD2. Germline CDR1 and CDR2: MNHEY and SVGAGI. V was pared by 4 bases and J by 3 bases, with 8 bases of the junction left unmatched. CDR3 size: 15 residues. The CDR3 here is CASSFQREKSYEQYF. CDR3 sequence (DNA): TGTGCCAGCAGTTTCCAGCGGGAGAAGAGCTACGAGCAGTACTTC.

The V gene is TRBV7-2, the J gene TRBJ1-2; the match to TRBD1 covers 8 bases. Per germline, CDR1 SGHTA and CDR2 FQGNSA. The length of the CDR3 is 15 residues. J lost 4 bases, V lost 4 bases, and 8 bases had no gene match. The CDR3 DNA is TGTGCCAGCAGCTCGGGGGGACAGGCACTCTATGGCTACACCTTC. Translating gives CASSSGGQALYGYTF.

This clonotype was seen only a few times. The chain combines TRBV11-2 with TRBJ2-5; 7 bases line up with TRBD1. CDR3 length: 15 residues. The V gene end was trimmed by 5 bases and the J gene end by 5 bases; junction bases not matched to a gene: 11. Germline CDR1 SGHAT, CDR2 FQNNGV. The CDR3 nucleotides read TGTGCCAGCAGCCCGGGACAGAAACTGGGGGAGACCCAGTACTTC. It specifies CASSPGQKLGETQYF.

The chain has TRBV7-8 and TRBJ1-2; D is unresolved. CDR1 is SGHVS, CDR2 FQNEAQ, per germline. This CDR3 has 15 residues. Trimming removed 1 base from V and 3 bases from J, with 12 bases in between. As DNA, the CDR3 is TGTGCCAGCAGCTTAGTACCTACAGTGGACTATGGCTACACCTTC. Protein sequence: CASSLVPTVDYGYTF. The full variable domain, completed using reference TRBV7-8 and TRBJ1-2, is GAGVSQSPRYKVAKRGQDVALRCDPISGHVSLFWYQQALGQGPEFLTYFQNEAQLDKSGLPSDRFFAERPEGSVSTLKIQRTQQEDSAVYLCASSLVPTVDYGYTFGSGTRLTVV.

In its sample, this clonotype was seen a few times. The CDR3 protein is CSARDIEEVTGGYTF. The CDR3, as DNA: TGCAGTGCTAGAGATATCGAGGAGGTAACGGGCGGCTACACCTTC. This chain joins TRBV20-1 and TRBJ1-2; no clear D. In germline, CDR1 is DFQATT, CDR2 SNEGSKA (reference sequence). Trimming left V 0 bases short and J 8 bases short, with 19 bases between. This CDR3 has 15 residues.